This T cell receptor (beta chain) was found in a study of cytomegalovirus exposure and HLA in healthy donors. General study results and limits: Rare sequences made up most TCRs, while some public TCRs were found in many donors. Accurate predictions that matched the HLA-A and HLA-B alleles of most subjects were reportedly made from TCR beta sequences.

This clone has more than one count but fewer than ten. Its antigen is as yet unknown. Between the trimmed V and J ends, which lost 3 bases and 2 bases, there was a span of 11 bases. Germline values: CDR1 KGHSH, CDR2 LQKENI. The CDR3 loop spans 15 amino acids. In the PCR, 60 Vbeta and 13 Jbeta primers were used. Sequencing was performed with immunoSEQ multiplex PCR; in TCRdb, only in-frame clones are kept and a portion is missing. This sample has around 100,000 clones, with 80% to 85% found just once. The rearrangement joins TRBV18 to TRBJ1-3; D is uncertain. Source material: PBMCs. This receptor was obtained from a man in his thirties or forties in good health and CMV-seropositive. The CDR3 region has the DNA TGTGCCAGCTCACCGAGGGTCAACGCTGGAAACACCATATATTTT. Amino acids: CASSPRVNAGNTIYF.